What follows are 19 T cell receptor beta chains derived from one specimen sequenced in a study of blood T cell repertoires in COVID-19. The assay was immunoSEQ multiplex PCR, and TCRdb's table has in-frame clones only and misses some. The data contain tens of thousands of clones, about nine tenths of them singletons. Sample: peripheral blood. Every receptor here comes from a human donor in a cohort sampled during active COVID-19.

A few counts support this clone. The chain carries TRBV7-2 and TRBJ2-3, with 7 bases aligning to TRBD2. The CDR3 loop spans 16 amino acids. Germline CDR1 and CDR2: SGHTA and FQGNSA. The V and J ends lost 5 bases and 6 bases, in that order; junction bases with no gene match: 14. The CDR3 region is CASSLMNLAVQDTQYF. The CDR3 nucleotides are TGTGCCAGCAGCCTTATGAACCTAGCGGTCCAGGATACGCAGTATTTT.

The chain joins TRBV19 to TRBJ1-3; TRBD1 matches 7 bases. CDR1 is LNHDA and CDR2 is SQIVND in the germline V gene (reference sequence). The length of the CDR3 is 14 residues. V lost 6 bases, J lost 7 bases, and 9 bases stayed unmatched. The CDR3 DNA sequence: TGTGCCAGTAGCCCGACAGGGAGACGTAACACCATATATTTT. Translating gives CASSPTGRRNTIYF.

This chain uses TRBV27 with TRBJ1-1; a possible D gene is TRBD1 (6 bases). Between the trimmed V and J ends, which lost 8 bases and 3 bases, there was a span of 16 bases. This CDR3 region has 14 residues. CDR1 is MNHEY and CDR2 is SMNVEV in the germline V gene (reference sequence). CDR3 region: CASFAGGPDTEAFF. The CDR3 DNA reads TGTGCCAGCTTCGCGGGGGGCCCGGACACTGAAGCTTTCTTT.

The V and J genes are TRBV5-4 and TRBJ2-3; D is ambiguous. CDR3 size: 15 residues. Trimming took 3 bases from V and 4 from J, leaving 15 bases between them. The germline V gene has CDR1 SGHNT and CDR2 YYREEE (reference sequence). CDR3 residues: CASSSGRGLADTQYF. In DNA, the CDR3 is TGTGCCAGCAGCTCCGGTAGAGGTTTAGCAGATACGCAGTATTTT.

This sequence joins TRBV5-1 and TRBJ2-3; 14 bases map to TRBD2. Trimming removed 4 bases from V and 1 base from J; junction bases left unmatched: 14. Germline CDR1 is SGHRS and CDR2 is YFSETQ. The CDR3 covers 20 residues. This CDR3 reads CASSEAGLAGVHRGTDTQYF. The CDR3 DNA is TGCGCCAGCAGCGAGGCGGGACTAGCGGGAGTTCATAGAGGCACAGATACGCAGTATTTT.

This clone occurred once. V and J are TRBV7-9 and TRBJ2-5, with 11 nucleotides matching TRBD2. Germline V gene sequence: CDR1 SEHNR, CDR2 FQNEAQ (reference sequence). This CDR3 has 16 residues. Unmatched junction bases numbered 5, after V lost 2 bases and J lost 3 bases. The CDR3 DNA follows: TGTGCCAGCAGCTTATTTAGCGGGAGGGCCGAAGAGACCCAGTACTTC. It translates to CASSLFSGRAEETQYF.

V usage is TRBV3-1 (or the pseudogene TRBV3-2) and J usage is TRBJ1-1; D is perhaps TRBD1 (6 bases). CDR3 length: 13 residues. V lost 2 bases, J lost 8 bases, and 12 bases lay in between. Looked up from germline, CDR1 is LGHDT and CDR2 is YNNKEL (reference sequence). CDR3 DNA: TGTGCCAGCAGCCAAAGCGGGGGGACAGAAGCTTTCTTT. Translated: CASSQSGGTEAFF.

CDR3 sequence reads: CASSTVEQFF. The CDR3 bases are TGTGCCAGCAGCACAGTGGAGCAGTTCTTC. The chain carries TRBV6-5 and TRBJ2-1, with no clear D. The CDR3 has 10 residues. Trimming stripped 6 bases from V and 10 bases from J, with 7 bases between. The germline CDR1 and CDR2 sequences are MNHEY and SVGAGI.

This chain uses TRBV5-1 with TRBJ2-2; 10 bases match TRBD2. CDR3 size: 16 residues. Trimming took 0 bases from V and 4 from J; bases not matched to a gene: 3. The germline V gene encodes CDR1 SGHRS and CDR2 YFSETQ. CDR3 residues: CASSLVTSGTTGELFF. For the CDR3, the DNA is TGCGCCAGCAGCTTGGTCACTAGCGGGACCACCGGGGAGCTGTTTTTT.

The chain employs TRBV7-9 and TRBJ1-1; D might be TRBD1 (5 bases). V lost 4 bases and J lost 7, with 19 bases in between. The CDR3 extends over 15 amino acids. The germline CDR1 and CDR2 sequences are SEHNR and FQNEAQ (reference sequence). The CDR3 here is CASSSPGGGAIEAFF. In DNA form, the CDR3 reads TGTGCCAGCAGCTCGCCTGGAGGAGGGGCAATTGAAGCTTTCTTT.

For this clone: A read error may account for a junction end that differs from germline. The chain uses TRBV6-1 and TRBJ1-2; no clear D. CDR3 length equals 11 residues. Germline CDR1 reads MNHNS; CDR2 reads SASEGT. The CDR3 DNA sequence: TGTGCCAGCAGTGAAGCGAGGGTTGATGCCTTC. Translating gives CASSEARVDAF.

The V call is TRBV10-3, the J call TRBJ1-4; tentative D call: TRBD1 (5 bases). The CDR3 runs to 13 residues. V dropped 4 bases and J dropped 5 bases, with 8 bases sitting between them. The germline gives CDR1 ENHRY, CDR2 SYGVKD. CDR3 loop: CAISGRENEKLFF. DNA of the CDR3: TGTGCCATCAGTGGCAGGGAAAATGAAAAACTGTTTTTT.

This chain connects TRBV7-2 to TRBJ1-5, with D perhaps matching TRBD1 (5 bases). CDR3 length equals 16 residues. V was shortened by 1 base and J by 8 bases, with 18 bases between the two germline ends. Germline CDR1 is SGHTA and CDR2 is FQGNSA. CDR3 protein: CASSLVGAGLAEPQHF. CDR3 DNA sequence: TGTGCCAGCAGCTTAGTTGGGGCAGGTTTAGCCGAGCCCCAGCATTTT. Full variable domain (outside the CDR3, taken from reference TRBV7-2 and TRBJ1-5): GAGVSQSPSNKVTEKGKDVELRCDPISGHTALYWYRQSLGQGLEFLIYFQGNSAPDKSGLPSDRFSAERTGGSVSTLTIQRTQQEDSAVYLCASSLVGAGLAEPQHFGDGTRLSIL.

This CDR3 reads CASTLAWDGYTF. The CDR3 region has the DNA TGTGCCAGCACACTAGCCTGGGACGGCTACACCTTC. V usage is TRBV6-5 and J usage is TRBJ1-2, with TRBD1 as a possible D gene (5 bases). The germline gives CDR1 MNHEY, CDR2 SVGAGI. V shed 7 bases and J shed 8 bases, with 14 bases lying between them. CDR3 size: 12 residues.

V and J are TRBV18 and TRBJ1-1; D remains unclear. CDR1 and CDR2 from the germline V gene are KGHSH and LQKENI. Trimming removed 3 bases from V and 11 bases from J, with 13 bases in between. The CDR3 length is 12 residues. Here the CDR3 DNA reads TGTGCCAGCTCACCGAAGGACGGGATGGCTTTCTTT. This codes for CASSPKDGMAFF.

The chain links TRBV16 to TRBJ1-1; TRBD1 matches at 8 bases. V lost 0 bases, J lost 4 bases, and 4 bases stayed unmatched. Germline V gene sequence: CDR1 KGHSY, CDR2 FQNENV. There are 15 residues in the CDR3. The CDR3 loop reads CASSQSHRGTTEAFF. In DNA, the CDR3 is TGTGCCAGCAGCCAATCCCACAGGGGGACCACTGAAGCTTTCTTT. The full variable domain, in which reference TRBV16 and TRBJ1-1 provide the parts outside the CDR3, is GEEVAQTPKHLVRGEGQKAKLYCAPIKGHSYVFWYQQVLKNEFKFLISFQNENVFDETGMPKERFSAKCLPNSPCSLEIQATKLEDSAVYFCASSQSHRGTTEAFFGQGTRLTVV.

The gene calls are TRBV2 and TRBJ1-5; D is unresolved. With 9 bases removed from V and 2 bases from J, the gap between germline ends came to 8 bases. This CDR3 is built from 12 residues. Per the germline V gene, CDR1 is SNHLY and CDR2 is FYNNEI. The CDR3, as DNA: TGTGCCAGTTCACGGGGCAATCAGCCCCAGCATTTT. It translates to CASSRGNQPQHF.

This chain uses TRBV5-1 with TRBJ2-1; tentatively, D is TRBD2 (5 bases). Trimming took off 4 bases at V and 1 base at J, with 9 bases between the two ends. Germline V gives CDR1 SGHRS, CDR2 YFSETQ. The CDR3 runs 14 residues. CDR3 sequence reads: CASSMSGSYNEQFF. The CDR3, as DNA: TGCGCCAGCAGCATGAGCGGATCCTACAATGAGCAGTTCTTC.

This clone was recorded once. The chain joins TRBV7-9 to TRBJ1-1, with D possibly being TRBD1 (5 bases). This CDR3 has 13 residues. V dropped 5 bases and J dropped 4 bases, with 11 bases sitting between them. The V gene's germline CDR1 is SEHNR and CDR2 FQNEAQ (reference sequence). This CDR3 is CASSAAGGTEAFF. DNA of the CDR3: TGTGCCAGCAGCGCCGCGGGGGGCACTGAAGCTTTCTTT.